What follows are 16 T cell receptor beta chains derived from one specimen sequenced in a study of blood T cell repertoires in COVID-19 (dated by TCRdb to the early 2020s). The method was the immunoSEQ multiplex PCR assay. TCRdb retrieved this table from immuneACCESS and kept in-frame rearrangements only. Not all clones are present; in checked studies, unresolved V genes account for under half, and no reason is known for the remainder. This sample holds around 87,000 clones; 90% were observed only once. Around 1.5% of the sample comes from the top ten. The specimen sequenced was peripheral blood. The receptors stem from a human donor with active COVID-19. The donor label of this sample is uncertain.

J is TRBJ1-6 and V is TRBV30, with TRBD1 identical over 7 bases. V gave up 4 bases and J gave up 9 bases; unmatched junction bases: 18. The germline gives CDR1 GTSNPN, CDR2 SVGIG (reference sequence). CDR3 length: 17 amino acids. Here the CDR3 DNA reads TGTGCCTGGACTTCCCGGACAGGTGTAAGGCTGGGTTCACCCCTCCACTTT. This translates into CAWTSRTGVRLGSPLHF.

The J gene is TRBJ2-1, the V gene TRBV28; D may be TRBD2 (5 bases). The CDR3 is made up of 16 amino acids. Germline CDR1 reads MDHEN; CDR2 reads SYDVKM. The V end lost 5 bases, the J end lost 7 bases, and 21 bases lay between the germline ends. Here the CDR3 reads CASSGYPGIPPNEQFF. The CDR3 DNA sequence: TGTGCCAGCAGTGGGTACCCCGGGATCCCTCCAAATGAGCAGTTCTTC.

The rearrangement joins TRBV3-1 (or the pseudogene TRBV3-2) to TRBJ2-7, with 8 bases aligning to TRBD2. Germline V CDR1 and CDR2: LGHDT, YNNKEL (reference sequence). Losses at the gene ends were 6 bases for V and 2 bases for J; bases not matched to a gene: 3. The CDR3 has 13 amino acids. The CDR3 spells CASRAGGTYEQYF. The CDR3 DNA reads as TGTGCCAGCAGGGCGGGGGGAACCTACGAGCAGTACTTC.

The chain uses TRBV29-1 and TRBJ2-2, with 8 positions matching TRBD1. The V gene's germline CDR1 is SQVTM and CDR2 ANQGSEA. With 7 bases clipped from V and 8 bases from J, the junction kept 12 bases outside the gene matches. This CDR3 has 14 amino acids. The CDR3 DNA follows: TGCAGCGCCTCAACAGGACAGGGCGGTGGGGAGCTGTTTTTT. It encodes CSASTGQGGGELFF.

The chain carries TRBV9 and TRBJ2-1; D might be TRBD1 (5 bases). CDR3 length: 16 amino acids. The V gene lost 1 base and the J gene lost 3 bases, with 14 bases spanning the gap. Looked up from germline, CDR1 is SGDLS and CDR2 is YYNGEE. CDR3 nucleotide sequence: TGTGCCAGCAGCGTACAGGGCCTGGTAGGCTACAATGAGCAGTTCTTC. Amino acids: CASSVQGLVGYNEQFF.

The V and J genes are TRBV24-1 and TRBJ2-3; 7 positions match TRBD1. The V gene's germline CDR1 is KGHDR and CDR2 SFDVKD. The length of the CDR3 is 17 residues. V lost 4 bases and J lost 6; bases outside the gene matches: 15. CDR3: CATSDSTGSTSRDTQYF. CDR3 coding DNA: TGTGCCACCAGTGACTCGACAGGGTCTACTTCTCGGGATACGCAGTATTTT.

This clone was picked up a small number of times. The chain links TRBV18 to TRBJ2-7; D remains ambiguous. V shed 3 bases and J shed 2 bases, with 14 bases lying between them. This CDR3 contains 15 residues. Germline V gene data show CDR1 as KGHSH and CDR2 as LQKENI. CDR3 nucleotides: TGTGCCAGCTCACCCTCTTCCGCAGGCCCCTACGAGCAGTACTTC. The encoded protein is CASSPSSAGPYEQYF.

The rearrangement links TRBV18 to TRBJ2-5; D remains unclear. V lost 0 bases and J 3 bases, leaving 5 bases between the germline ends. The CDR3 sequence is 13 residues long. CDR1 KGHSH and CDR2 LQKENI come from the germline V gene. CDR3 nucleotide sequence: TGTGCCAGCTCACCACCCCAGAAAGAGACCCAGTACTTC. It translates to CASSPPQKETQYF. The entire variable domain, with the rest obtained from reference TRBV18 and TRBJ2-5, is as follows: NAGVMQNPRHLVRRRGQEARLRCSPMKGHSHVYWYRQLPEEGLKFMVYLQKENIIDESGMPKERFSAEFPKEGPSILRIQQVVRGDSAAYFCASSPPQKETQYFGPGTRLLVL.

The chain recombines TRBV6-6 with TRBJ1-1; unclear D gene. Germline CDR1 and CDR2: MNHNY and SVGAGI (reference sequence). The CDR3 totals 13 residues. With 5 bases removed from V and 8 bases from J, the gap between germline ends came to 15 bases. CDR3 sequence: CASSETQALEAFF. CDR3 coding DNA: TGTGCCAGCAGTGAGACCCAGGCGCTAGAAGCTTTCTTT.

The chain carries TRBV5-5 and TRBJ1-2; D gene ambiguous. Germline V lookup: CDR1 SGHKS, CDR2 YYEKEE (reference sequence). This CDR3 contains 14 residues. Trimming removed 2 bases at V and 0 bases at J, with 8 bases between. CDR3 nucleotide sequence: TGTGCCAGCAGCTTAGCGACGACTAACTATGGCTACACCTTC. Residues: CASSLATTNYGYTF.

The gene calls are TRBV6-2 or TRBV6-3 and TRBJ2-4, with 7 bases lining up with TRBD1. The length of the CDR3 is 15 residues. Germline V gene lookup returns CDR1 MNHEY and CDR2 SVGEGT. Trimming removed 1 base from V and 1 base from J; junction bases left unmatched: 1. The CDR3 is CASSYLGGAKNIQYF. CDR3 nucleotide sequence: TGTGCCAGCAGTTACTTAGGGGGCGCCAAAAACATTCAGTACTTC.

J is TRBJ2-7 and V is TRBV27, with 8 bases matching TRBD1. Germline trimming cut 5 bases from V and 0 bases from J; bases unmatched to any gene: 6. Germline CDR1 MNHEY, CDR2 SMNVEV (reference sequence). The CDR3 extends over 15 amino acids. The CDR3 coding sequence is TGTGCCAGCAGTCCCCCGACAGGGGCCTCCTACGAGCAGTACTTC. This sequence encodes CASSPPTGASYEQYF.

This clone was seen a few times. V and J are TRBV7-2 and TRBJ2-2; 11 bases are a match to TRBD2. The CDR3 has 15 residues. V shed 5 bases, J shed 9 bases, and the junction held 8 bases outside the gene matches. CDR1 is SGHTA, CDR2 FQGNSA, per germline. CDR3 coding DNA: TGTGCCAGCAGCCAACTAGCGGGGGCCCTCTGGGAGCTGTTTTTT. Protein sequence: CASSQLAGALWELFF.

The chain links TRBV9 to TRBJ1-6; 10 bases align to TRBD1. In germline, CDR1 is SGDLS, CDR2 YYNGEE. V shed 4 bases, J shed 9 bases, and the junction held 4 bases outside the gene matches. The CDR3 is 14 residues long. DNA of the CDR3: TGTGCCAGCAGCCTAGGACAGGGGGTTTCACCCCTCCACTTT. Residues: CASSLGQGVSPLHF.

Only one count was recorded for this clone. V gene TRBV4-1 combines with J gene TRBJ1-2; TRBD1 might be the D (5 bases). The germline V and J ends were trimmed by 4 bases and 4 bases, with 16 bases remaining between them. The CDR3 has 15 amino acids. Germline loops: CDR1 MGHRA, CDR2 YSYEKL. This CDR3 reads CASSPLPGQGYGYTF. In DNA, the CDR3 is TGCGCCAGCAGCCCCCTCCCAGGGCAGGGCTATGGCTACACCTTC.

This chain joins TRBV7-9 and TRBJ1-4, with no clear D. Germline V CDR1 and CDR2: SEHNR, FQNEAQ (reference sequence). Deletions cut 4 bases from V and 5 bases from J, with 11 bases between. The CDR3 is 14 residues long. CDR3 DNA sequence: TGTGCCAGCAGCTCGACACTTTCGAATGAAAAACTGTTTTTT. Its translation: CASSSTLSNEKLFF.